One and the same sample provided the 7 T cell receptor beta chains below, sequenced in a study of shared clonotypes between healthy human individuals. Only in-frame clones appear in the TCRdb table, and some are missing; sequencing was by immunoSEQ multiplex PCR. The sample records some 2 million clones, about 95% being singletons. Cells designated naive CD8 were CD45RO-negative and were positively selected for CCR7, with terminally differentiated effector memory CD45RA+ cells excluded. The sequenced sample was naive CD8+ T cells sorted from blood. The receptor set was obtained from a man aged 18 to 29 in good health.

Here the CDR3 DNA reads TGTGCCAGCAGCTTAGGGCTAGCGGGAGCGTCGACGTACGAGCAGTACTTC. Amino acids: CASSLGLAGASTYEQYF. The gene calls are TRBV7-9 and TRBJ2-7; 10 bases match TRBD2. This CDR3 is built from 17 residues. The junction had 10 bases not matched to a gene; V was cut back by 1 base and J by 4 bases. CDR1 is SEHNR, CDR2 FQNEAQ, per germline (reference sequence).

The gene calls are TRBV29-1 and TRBJ1-1, with 7 bases lining up with TRBD1. Germline lookup yields CDR1 SQVTM and CDR2 ANQGSEA. This CDR3 has 11 amino acids. The V gene end was trimmed by 6 bases and the J gene end by 11 bases; junction bases not matched to a gene: 9. CDR3 loop: CSVFLTGCAFF. DNA for the CDR3: TGCAGCGTCTTTCTGACAGGGTGTGCTTTCTTT.

Turning to this clone: The sample carries other DNA sequences with the same CDR3. The chain joins TRBV27 to TRBJ2-7; D remains unclear. The CDR3 contains 14 residues. V shed 2 bases and J shed 1 base, with 9 bases lying between them. Germline CDR1 is MNHEY and CDR2 is SMNVEV (reference sequence). This chain's CDR3 is CASSLASTSYEQYF. The CDR3 region has the DNA TGTGCCAGCAGTTTAGCCTCTACTTCCTACGAGCAGTACTTC.

The chain recombines TRBV2 with TRBJ2-7; weak D call: TRBD1 (6 bases). Germline-derived CDR1 and CDR2 are SNHLY and FYNNEI. The CDR3 length is 13 residues. V gave up 5 bases and J gave up 2 bases, with 10 bases separating them. CDR3: CASSPRDTYEQYF. CDR3 DNA: TGTGCCAGCAGTCCCCGGGACACCTACGAGCAGTACTTC.

This clone has just one count. The sample has other DNA sequences that encode this CDR3 too. The chain recombines TRBV28 with TRBJ2-7; 7 bases map to TRBD1. Trimming cost V 4 bases and J 3 bases; bases outside gene matches: 3. CDR1 is MDHEN and CDR2 is SYDVKM in the germline V gene. This CDR3 comprises 13 residues. The CDR3 protein is CASSWDRSYEQYF. The CDR3 region has the DNA TGTGCCAGCAGTTGGGACAGAAGCTACGAGCAGTACTTC.

The chain uses TRBV13 and TRBJ2-5; D might be TRBD2 (6 bases). Trimming removed 5 bases at V and 10 bases at J, with 20 bases between. There are 14 residues in the CDR3. CDR1 is PRHDT and CDR2 is FYEKMQ in the germline V gene (reference sequence). CDR3 region: CASSAGFRDVRQYF. The CDR3 DNA sequence: TGTGCCAGCAGCGCGGGATTCCGAGACGTACGCCAGTACTTC.

This clone appeared once. The rearrangement joins TRBV2 to TRBJ1-2; weak D call: TRBD1 (6 bases). V lost 3 bases and J 6 bases, leaving 11 bases between the germline ends. This CDR3 has 13 amino acids. Germline CDR1 reads SNHLY; CDR2 reads FYNNEI. The CDR3 sequence is CASSDSGADGYTF. The CDR3 DNA sequence: TGTGCCAGCAGTGACTCAGGGGCGGATGGCTACACCTTC. Full variable domain (missing parts from reference TRBV2 and TRBJ1-2): EPEVTQTPSHQVTQMGQEVILRCVPISNHLYFYWYRQILGQKVEFLVSFYNNEISEKSEIFDDQFSVERPDGSNFTLKIRSTKLEDSAMYFCASSDSGADGYTFGSGTRLTVV.